This TCR beta chain appears in the sequencing data of a study of blood T cells in healthy people across ages. Study observations and caveats: It was held that the diversity estimates obtained from one million T cells were underestimates.

There were at least 5 micrograms of total RNA extracted from every sample. In this sample, this clonotype turned up a few times. What it binds is unknown. It was with a sample-barcoded 5' primer and a J-beta primer mix that a second PCR of roughly 7 to 12 cycles was run. TCRdb used MiXCR to reprocess the 5' RACE reads, holding one entry per CDR3 protein. The profile shows around 1,000,000 distinct CDR3 sequences, 20% to 25% of them singletons. Germline V gene data show CDR1 as MDHEN and CDR2 as SYDVKM. The ends were cut back, 7 bases at V and 0 bases at J, with 14 bases in the middle. The length of the CDR3 is 15 residues. This sample also belongs to another study, concerning T cells of mothers and their children.

The sample was blood. This TCR was recovered from a girl aged 2 to 9 in good health. The chain carries TRBV28 and TRBJ2-3, with D tentatively TRBD2 (6 bases). This chain's CDR3 is CASNSIAESTDTQYF. The DNA for the CDR3 is TGTGCCAGCAATTCGATAGCGGAGAGCACAGATACGCAGTATTTT.